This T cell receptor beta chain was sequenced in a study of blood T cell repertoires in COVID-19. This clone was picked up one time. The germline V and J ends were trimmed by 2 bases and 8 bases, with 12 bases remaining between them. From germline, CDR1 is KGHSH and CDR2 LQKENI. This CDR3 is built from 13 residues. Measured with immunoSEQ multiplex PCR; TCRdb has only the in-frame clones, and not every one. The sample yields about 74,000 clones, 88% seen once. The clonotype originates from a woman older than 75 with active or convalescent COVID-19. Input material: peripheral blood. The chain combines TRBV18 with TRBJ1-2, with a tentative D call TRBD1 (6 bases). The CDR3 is CASSPTQGEGYTF. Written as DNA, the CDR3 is TGTGCCAGCTCACCAACACAGGGTGAAGGCTACACCTTC.